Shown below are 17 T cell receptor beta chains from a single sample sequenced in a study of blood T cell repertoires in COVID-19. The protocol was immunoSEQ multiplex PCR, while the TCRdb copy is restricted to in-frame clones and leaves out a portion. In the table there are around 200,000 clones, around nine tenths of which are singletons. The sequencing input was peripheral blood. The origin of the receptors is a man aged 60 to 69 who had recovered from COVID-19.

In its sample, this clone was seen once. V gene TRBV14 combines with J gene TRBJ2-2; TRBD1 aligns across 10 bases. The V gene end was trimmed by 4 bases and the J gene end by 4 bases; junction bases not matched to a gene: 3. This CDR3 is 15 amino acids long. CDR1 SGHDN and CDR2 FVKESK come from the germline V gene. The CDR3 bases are TGTGCCAGCAGCCCCCGGACAGGGGGCACCGGGGAGCTGTTTTTT. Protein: CASSPRTGGTGELFF. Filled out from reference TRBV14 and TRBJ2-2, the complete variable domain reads EAGVTQFPSHSVIEKGQTVTLRCDPISGHDNLYWYRRVMGKEIKFLLHFVKESKQDESGMPNNRFLAERTGGTYSTLKVQPAELEDSGVYFCASSPRTGGTGELFFGEGSRLTVL.

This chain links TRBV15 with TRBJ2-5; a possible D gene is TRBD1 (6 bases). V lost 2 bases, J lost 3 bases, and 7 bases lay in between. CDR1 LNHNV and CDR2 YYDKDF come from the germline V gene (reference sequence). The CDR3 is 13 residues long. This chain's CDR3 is CATSRTGKETQYF. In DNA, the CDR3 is TGTGCCACCAGCAGAACAGGGAAAGAGACCCAGTACTTC.

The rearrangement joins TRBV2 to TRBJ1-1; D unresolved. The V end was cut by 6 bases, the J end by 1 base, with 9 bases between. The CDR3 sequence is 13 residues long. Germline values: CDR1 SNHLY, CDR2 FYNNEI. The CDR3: CASRALENTEAFF. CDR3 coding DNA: TGTGCCAGCAGGGCCCTCGAGAACACTGAAGCTTTCTTT.

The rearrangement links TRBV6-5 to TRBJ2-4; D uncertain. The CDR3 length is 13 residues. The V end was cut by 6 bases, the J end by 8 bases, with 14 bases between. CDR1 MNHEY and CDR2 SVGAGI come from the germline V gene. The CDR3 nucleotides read TGTGCCAGCAGCCTTTTCTCCGGAGACATTCAGTACTTC. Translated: CASSLFSGDIQYF.

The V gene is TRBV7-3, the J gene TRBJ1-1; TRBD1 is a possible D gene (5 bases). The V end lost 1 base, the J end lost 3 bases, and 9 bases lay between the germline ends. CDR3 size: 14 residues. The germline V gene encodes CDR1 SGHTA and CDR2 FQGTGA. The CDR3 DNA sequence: TGTGCCAGCAGCTTAATAGGGGCGGACACTGAAGCTTTCTTT. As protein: CASSLIGADTEAFF. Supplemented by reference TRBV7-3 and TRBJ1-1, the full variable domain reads GAGVSQTPSNKVTEKGKYVELRCDPISGHTALYWYRQSLGQGPEFLIYFQGTGAADDSGLPNDRFFAVRPEGSVSTLKIQRTERGDSAVYLCASSLIGADTEAFFGQGTRLTVV.

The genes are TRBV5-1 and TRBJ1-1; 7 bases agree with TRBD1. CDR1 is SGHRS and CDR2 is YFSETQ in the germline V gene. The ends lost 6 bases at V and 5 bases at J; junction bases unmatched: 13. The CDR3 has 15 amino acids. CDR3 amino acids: CASTLAGHRGTEAFF. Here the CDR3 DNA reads TGCGCCAGCACCCTGGCGGGCCACAGGGGTACTGAAGCTTTCTTT.

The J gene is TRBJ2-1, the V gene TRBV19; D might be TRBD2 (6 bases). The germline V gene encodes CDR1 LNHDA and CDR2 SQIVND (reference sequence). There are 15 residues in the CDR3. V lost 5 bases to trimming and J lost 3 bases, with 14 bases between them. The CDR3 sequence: CASSGHVTSYNEQFF. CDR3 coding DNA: TGTGCCAGTAGTGGTCACGTGACTAGCTACAATGAGCAGTTCTTC.

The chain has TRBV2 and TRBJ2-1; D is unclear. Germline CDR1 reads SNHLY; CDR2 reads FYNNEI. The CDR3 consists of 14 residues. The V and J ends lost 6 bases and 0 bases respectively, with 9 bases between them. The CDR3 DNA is TGTGCCAGCAGATCTAGTAGCTCCTACAATGAGCAGTTCTTC. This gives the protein CASRSSSSYNEQFF.

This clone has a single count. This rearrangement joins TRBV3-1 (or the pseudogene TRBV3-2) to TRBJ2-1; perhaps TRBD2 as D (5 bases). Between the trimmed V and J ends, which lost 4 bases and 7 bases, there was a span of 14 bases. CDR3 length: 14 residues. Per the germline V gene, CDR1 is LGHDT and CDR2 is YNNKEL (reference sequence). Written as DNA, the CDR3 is TGTGCCAGCAGCCGGGTAGAGGGTAGGAATGAGCAGTTCTTC. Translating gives CASSRVEGRNEQFF.

CDR3 DNA sequence: TGTGCCACCAGCAGACGGACTAATGAAAAACTGTTTTTT. This sequence encodes CATSRRTNEKLFF. The chain employs TRBV15 and TRBJ1-4; D is unresolved. Per germline, CDR1 LNHNV and CDR2 YYDKDF (reference sequence). V lost 2 bases and J 2 bases, leaving 3 bases between the germline ends. The CDR3 runs 13 residues.

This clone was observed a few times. The chain's CDR3 is CASSPLGGVSTLHF. The DNA for the CDR3 is TGTGCCAGCAGCCCCCTGGGGGGGGTGAGCACCCTCCACTTT. J is TRBJ1-6 and V is TRBV7-9, with D possibly TRBD1 on 5 matching bases. CDR1 SEHNR and CDR2 FQNEAQ come from the germline V gene (reference sequence). V dropped 5 bases and J dropped 14 bases, with 19 bases sitting between them. The CDR3 contains 14 residues.

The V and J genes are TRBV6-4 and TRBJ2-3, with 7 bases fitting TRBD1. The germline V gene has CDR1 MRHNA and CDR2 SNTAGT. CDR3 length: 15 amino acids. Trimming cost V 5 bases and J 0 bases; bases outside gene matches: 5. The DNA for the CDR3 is TGTGCCAGCAGTCGGGACAGTGTTAGCACAGATACGCAGTATTTT. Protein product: CASSRDSVSTDTQYF.

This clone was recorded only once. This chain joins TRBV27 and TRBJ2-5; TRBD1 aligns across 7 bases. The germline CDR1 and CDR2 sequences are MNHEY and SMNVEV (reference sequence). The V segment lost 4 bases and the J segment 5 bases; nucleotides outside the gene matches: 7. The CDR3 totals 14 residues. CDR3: CASSSPDRVETQYF. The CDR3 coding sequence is TGTGCCAGCAGTTCCCCCGACAGGGTTGAGACCCAGTACTTC.

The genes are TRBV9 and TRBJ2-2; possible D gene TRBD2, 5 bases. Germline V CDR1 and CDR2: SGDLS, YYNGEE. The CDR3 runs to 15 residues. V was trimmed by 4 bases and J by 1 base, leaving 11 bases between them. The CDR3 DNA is TGTGCCAGCAGCCCGAGAGGGAAGAACACCGGGGAGCTGTTTTTT. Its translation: CASSPRGKNTGELFF.

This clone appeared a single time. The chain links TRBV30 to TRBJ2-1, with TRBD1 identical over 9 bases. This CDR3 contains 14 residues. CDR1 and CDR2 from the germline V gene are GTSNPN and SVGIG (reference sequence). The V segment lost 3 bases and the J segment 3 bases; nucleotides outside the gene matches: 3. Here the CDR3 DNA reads TGTGCCTGGAGCGGACAGGGGAACTACAATGAGCAGTTCTTC. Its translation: CAWSGQGNYNEQFF.

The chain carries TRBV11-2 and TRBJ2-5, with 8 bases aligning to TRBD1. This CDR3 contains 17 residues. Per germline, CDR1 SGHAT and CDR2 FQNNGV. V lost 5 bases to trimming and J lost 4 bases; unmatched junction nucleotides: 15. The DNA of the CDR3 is TGTGCCAGCAGCCCCAGGGTAGGACAGGGATTCTCAGAGACCCAGTACTTC. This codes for CASSPRVGQGFSETQYF.

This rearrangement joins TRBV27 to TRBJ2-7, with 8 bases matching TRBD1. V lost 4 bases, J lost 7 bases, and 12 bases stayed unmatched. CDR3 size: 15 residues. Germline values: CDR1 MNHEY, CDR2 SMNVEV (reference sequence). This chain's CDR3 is CASSSPGQGLGEQYF. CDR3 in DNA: TGTGCCAGCAGTTCTCCCGGACAGGGTTTGGGTGAGCAGTACTTC.